This T cell receptor beta chain appears in the sequencing data of a study of T cell responses to AZD1222 COVID-19 vaccine (dated by TCRdb to about 2021). Describing the broader study: AZD1222 recipients given second doses at about 4 weeks or at about 12 weeks were pooled, since spike-specific TCR depth and breadth were not found to differ between the two schedules. TCR sequencing was performed for 230 to 250 trial participants, of whom some 200 were given two doses of AZD1222 and about 25 were given two doses of MenACWY control vaccine. Trial participants were enrolled into age subgroups of 18-55, 56-69 and 70-plus years, which contained roughly 150, 30 and 60 TCR-sequenced participants, respectively.

Study-wide conclusions, independent of this receptor: Participants were mostly white British, with more females than males. The authors suggested clonal diversity may have been underestimated. In the small 56-69-year group, the increase in depth fell short of significance, most likely because of low power. Conclusions about previously exposed vaccinees are limited, since just 5 or 6 AZD1222 recipients were seropositive for SARS-CoV-2 at baseline. Reportedly, close to half of the unique spike-specific TCRs recognized epitopes lying outside the regions that are mutated in the B.1.351 and B.1.1.7 variants. The whole spike protein was spanned by vaccine-associated CD4 TCRs, and dominant responses were seen in regions 160-218 and 743-854. Spike-specific TCR breadth and depth rose significantly after two AZD1222 doses compared with day 0 and with MenACWY recipients. No day 14 peak-response samples were available, so repertoires were characterized only after the peak T cell response.

The CDR3 regions of human TCRbeta chains were subjected to immunosequencing. The authors processed their data as follows. TCRs in the repertoires were compared against a reference library of SARS-CoV-2-specific TCRs that had been generated with the MIRA antigen-specificity platform. Breadth was defined as the fraction of unique TCRs that were SARS-CoV-2-associated. Depth was defined as the fraction of total T cells that were SARS-CoV-2-associated. Using the MIRA data, each spike-specific TCR was mapped to the spike region that the TCR reacts to and placed in a CD4 or CD8 class. Log10-transformed breadth and depth values were compared by one-way ANOVA with Sidak's multiple comparisons tests. TCRdb re-hosts the immuneACCESS table, in-frame sequences only. Its copies lack some clones; in the studies checked, an unresolved V gene accounts for under half of them, and the cause for the rest is not known. V and J calls and clone size are as listed in that table; D and trimming were resolved from the DNA. The sample yields 100,000 or so clones; roughly 91% were counted once. The ten largest make up roughly a sixth of the sample.

Reading the label with the study, this specimen's time point is: baseline before first vaccination. Vaccinee samples were obtained from the UK trials COV001 and COV002, which included a single-blind randomized controlled phase 2/3 trial of AZD1222 (ChAdOx1 nCoV-19) in healthy adults. Trial participant PBMC samples were collected at day 0 and day 28 after the second dose for TCRbeta chain sequencing. About this clone itself: Its antigen is still unknown. No base quality values were provided; no much bigger clone lies one nucleotide off.

Relative to germline, V is 3 bases shorter and J is 2 bases shorter, with 8 bases between their ends. Reading the germline V gene gives CDR1 SGHRS and CDR2 YFSETQ. The CDR3 starts with the cysteine, ends with the phenylalanine, and has 13 residues. This entry keeps only the CDR3 DNA: 39 bases, framed from base 1. This specimen consisted of peripheral blood, obtained on day 0 of AZD1222 vaccination. The rearranged segments are TRBV5-1 and TRBJ2-5; the D call could be TRBD1 or TRBD2, with each sharing 5 bases. This clonotype was obtained from an adult in good health. The sequence in DNA is TGCGCCAGCAGCTCGGGACCGCAAGAGACCCAGTACTTC. Its amino acids are CASSSGPQETQYF.